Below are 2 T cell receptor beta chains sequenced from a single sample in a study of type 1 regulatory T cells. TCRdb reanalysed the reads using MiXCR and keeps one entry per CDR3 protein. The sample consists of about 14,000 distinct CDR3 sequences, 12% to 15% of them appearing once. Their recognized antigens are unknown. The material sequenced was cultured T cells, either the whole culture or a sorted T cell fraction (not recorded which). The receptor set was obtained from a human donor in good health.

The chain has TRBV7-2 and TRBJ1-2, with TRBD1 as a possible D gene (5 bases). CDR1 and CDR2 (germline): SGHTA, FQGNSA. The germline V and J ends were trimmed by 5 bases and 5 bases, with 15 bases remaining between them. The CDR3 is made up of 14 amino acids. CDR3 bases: TGTGCCAGCAGCCCGGGACTTCAGGGATATGGCTACACCTTC. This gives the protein CASSPGLQGYGYTF.

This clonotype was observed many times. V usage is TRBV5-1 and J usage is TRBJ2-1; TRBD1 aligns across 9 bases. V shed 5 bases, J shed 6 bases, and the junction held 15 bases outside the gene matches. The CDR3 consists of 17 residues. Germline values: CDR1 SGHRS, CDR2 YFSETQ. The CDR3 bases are TGCGCCAGCAGGCACGGCACCGGGACAGGGATCCCCAATGAGCAGTTCTTC. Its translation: CASRHGTGTGIPNEQFF.